The 28 T cell receptor beta chains presented below share a single source sample, sequenced in a study of blood T cells in healthy people across ages. Alongside a J-beta primer mix, a sample-barcoded 5' primer served in a second PCR lasting roughly 6 to 11 cycles. MiXCR was run by TCRdb on the 5' RACE reads, yielding one entry per CDR3 protein. The profile shows some 710,000 distinct CDR3 sequences, about a fifth of them singletons. The sequencing sample was made of blood. All receptors come from a man in his 70s in good health.

V is TRBV6-5 and J is TRBJ1-6; 9 bases fit TRBD1. This CDR3 is built from 16 residues. Germline CDR1 reads MNHEY; CDR2 reads SVGAGI. Trimming at V came to 6 bases and at J to 9 bases, leaving 12 bases not matched to a gene. The CDR3: CASSYQTGGSGSPLHF. The DNA of the CDR3 is TGTGCCAGCAGCTACCAAACAGGGGGCTCAGGTTCACCCCTCCACTTT.

CDR3: CASSLPNTGELFF. The CDR3 region has the DNA TGTGCCAGCAGCTTACCAAACACCGGGGAGCTGTTTTTT. V gene TRBV7-8 combines with J gene TRBJ2-2; D is uncertain. Trimming took 2 bases from V and 2 from J, leaving 3 bases between them. This CDR3 has 13 residues. Germline assignment: CDR1 SGHVS and CDR2 FQNEAQ.

This clonotype appeared many times. As DNA, the CDR3 is TGTGCCAGCGCGAGGACGGGGAACACTGAAGCTTTCTTT. Protein product: CASARTGNTEAFF. This sequence joins TRBV9 and TRBJ1-1; D uncertain. Per the germline V gene, CDR1 is SGDLS and CDR2 is YYNGEE. The V gene lost 7 bases and the J gene lost 1 base, with 11 bases spanning the gap. This CDR3 has 13 residues.

This clonotype has at least ten counts. The rearrangement joins TRBV28 to TRBJ2-5; 7 bases agree with TRBD2. The germline V gene encodes CDR1 MDHEN and CDR2 SYDVKM. This CDR3 comprises 14 residues. After removal of 4 bases from V and 4 bases from J, the junction contained 6 bases not matched to a gene. In DNA, the CDR3 is TGTGCCAGCAGTTCCGCGGGGGATGGAGAGACCCAGTACTTC. This sequence encodes CASSSAGDGETQYF.

In its sample, this clonotype was seen a few times. The chain is built from TRBV5-6 and TRBJ1-2; D is possibly TRBD1 (6 bases). The V end was cut by 4 bases, the J end by 0 bases, with 16 bases between. The CDR3 has 16 residues. Germline V gives CDR1 SGHDT, CDR2 YYEEEE. The CDR3 bases are TGTGCCAGCAGCCAATTGGACAGCATCACTAACTATGGCTACACCTTC. It translates to CASSQLDSITNYGYTF.

This clonotype was counted a few times. The V and J genes are TRBV29-1 and TRBJ1-4, with a weak D call TRBD1 (5 bases). This CDR3 has 14 amino acids. Trimming left V 4 bases short and J 5 bases short, with 14 bases between. Germline-derived CDR1 and CDR2 are SQVTM and ANQGSEA. The CDR3 DNA sequence: TGCAGCGTTGGGCGGGACGGATTGAATGAAAAACTGTTTTTT. Protein sequence: CSVGRDGLNEKLFF.

The chain couples TRBV12-3 or TRBV12-4 to TRBJ1-1; D is unresolved. The CDR3 runs 13 residues. Trimming shortened V by 3 bases and J by 2 bases, and 7 bases separated the two germline ends. The CDR3 sequence: CASSFEGNTEAFF. The CDR3 DNA reads as TGTGCCAGCAGTTTTGAAGGAAACACTGAAGCTTTCTTT.

This clonotype was seen a handful of times. V and J are TRBV29-1 and TRBJ1-6, with D unresolved. CDR3 size: 14 residues. Trimming cost V 4 bases and J 7 bases, with 14 bases left between them. Germline-derived CDR1 and CDR2 are SQVTM and ANQGSEA. The CDR3 DNA reads TGCAGCGTTGCGGACCGCCAGGTCAATTCACCCCTCCACTTT. Translated: CSVADRQVNSPLHF.

The V and J genes are TRBV6-6 and TRBJ1-6; no clear D. CDR1 is MNHNY and CDR2 is SVGAGI in the germline V gene (reference sequence). With 5 bases removed from V and 14 bases from J, the gap between germline ends came to 13 bases. The CDR3 has 12 residues. This CDR3 reads CASSALERSLHF. The CDR3 nucleotides read TGTGCCAGCAGTGCGTTGGAGCGCTCCCTCCACTTT.

This clonotype was seen only a few times. This rearrangement joins TRBV3-1 to TRBJ2-1; D tentatively fits TRBD1 or TRBD2 (6 bases each). This CDR3 spans 12 amino acids. Germline-derived CDR1 and CDR2 are LGHDT and YNNKEL (reference sequence). The V gene lost 7 bases and the J gene lost 7 bases, with 11 bases spanning the gap. CDR3 sequence reads: CASIGGLNEQFF. The CDR3 DNA is TGTGCCAGCATCGGGGGCTTGAATGAGCAGTTCTTC.

The chain employs TRBV7-2 and TRBJ2-3; the match to TRBD2 covers 7 bases. This CDR3 comprises 17 residues. V gave up 5 bases and J gave up 4 bases; unmatched junction bases: 15. The V gene's germline CDR1 is SGHTA and CDR2 FQGNSA. The CDR3 loop is CASSLLGLRELPDTQYF. The CDR3, as DNA: TGTGCCAGCAGCCTACTTGGGTTGCGGGAGCTCCCAGATACGCAGTATTTT.

Only a few counts were recorded for this clonotype. The J gene is TRBJ2-3, the V gene TRBV6-5; 10 bases are a match to TRBD2. The V and J ends lost 6 bases and 3 bases, in that order; junction bases with no gene match: 6. Germline V CDR1 and CDR2: MNHEY, SVGAGI. The CDR3 runs to 15 residues. The CDR3 reads CASRKLAGLTDTQYF. For the CDR3, the DNA is TGTGCCAGCAGAAAACTAGCGGGACTGACAGATACGCAGTATTTT.

The chain combines TRBV20-1 with TRBJ1-6, with TRBD1 as a possible D gene (5 bases). The V gene's germline CDR1 is DFQATT and CDR2 SNEGSKA (reference sequence). The length of the CDR3 is 15 residues. V was pared by 5 bases and J by 7 bases, with 18 bases between. CDR3 in DNA: TGCAGTGCTCCCTCAACCGGGACGGCGAATTCACCCCTCCACTTT. Translation gives CSAPSTGTANSPLHF.

The gene calls are TRBV12-3 or TRBV12-4 and TRBJ1-1; D remains ambiguous. The CDR3 has 12 amino acids. V shed 1 base and J shed 7 bases, with 7 bases lying between them. The CDR3 sequence is CASSLVFVEAFF. CDR3 coding DNA: TGTGCCAGCAGTTTAGTATTTGTTGAAGCTTTCTTT.

Many counts were recorded for this clonotype. The chain employs TRBV19 and TRBJ2-7; 12 positions match TRBD2. V lost 11 bases to trimming and J lost 3 bases; unmatched junction nucleotides: 14. The CDR3 is made up of 16 amino acids. Germline V gene lookup returns CDR1 LNHDA and CDR2 SQIVND (reference sequence). CDR3 DNA sequence: TGTGCCGGACCCCGAAACCAGACTAGCGGGAGCTACGAGCAGTACTTC. Encoded protein: CAGPRNQTSGSYEQYF. Drawing the rest from reference TRBV19 and TRBJ2-7, the complete variable domain is DGGITQSPKYLFRKEGQNVTLSCEQNLNHDAMYWYRQDPGQGLRLIYYSQIVNDFQKGDIAEGYSVSREKKESFPLTVTSAQKNPTAFYLCAGPRNQTSGSYEQYFGPGTRLTVT.

J is TRBJ2-7 and V is TRBV12-3 or TRBV12-4, with a weak D call TRBD1 (6 bases). V lost 5 bases, J lost 0 bases, and 11 bases lay in between. The CDR3 is 14 residues long. The CDR3 region is CASSRTVLSYEQYV. Written as DNA, the CDR3 is TGTGCCAGCAGTCGGACAGTCCTCTCCTACGAGCAGTACGTC.

The chain links TRBV20-1 to TRBJ2-1; TRBD1 matches at 9 bases. Germline V gives CDR1 DFQATT, CDR2 SNEGSKA (reference sequence). With 3 bases clipped from V and 8 bases from J, the junction kept 11 bases outside the gene matches. This CDR3 has 15 amino acids. The CDR3 spells CSASPGTGISDEQFF. In DNA, the CDR3 is TGCAGTGCTAGCCCCGGGACAGGGATTTCCGATGAGCAGTTCTTC.

This chain joins TRBV20-1 and TRBJ2-7, with D unclear. V lost 2 bases to trimming and J lost 3 bases, with 14 bases between them. Per the germline V gene, CDR1 is DFQATT and CDR2 is SNEGSKA (reference sequence). CDR3 length: 14 amino acids. CDR3 coding DNA: TGCAGTGCTAGACCCCTGGGTAGCTACTACGAGCAGTACTTC. Translation gives CSARPLGSYYEQYF.

This clonotype came up a few times. This CDR3 is CASSSLGGGTEAFF. CDR3 sequence (DNA): TGTGCCAGCAGCTCGCTCGGGGGAGGGACTGAAGCTTTCTTT. The chain is built from TRBV7-2 and TRBJ1-1; possibly TRBD1 for D (5 bases). From germline, CDR1 is SGHTA and CDR2 FQGNSA. V was pared by 4 bases and J by 5 bases, with 14 bases between. This CDR3 spans 14 amino acids. The whole variable domain, filled in from reference TRBV7-2 and TRBJ1-1, reads GAGVSQSPSNKVTEKGKDVELRCDPISGHTALYWYRQSLGQGLEFLIYFQGNSAPDKSGLPSDRFSAERTGGSVSTLTIQRTQQEDSAVYLCASSSLGGGTEAFFGQGTRLTVV.

The chain combines TRBV7-2 with TRBJ1-2; D perhaps matches TRBD1 (6 bases). V lost 1 base, J lost 4 bases, and 13 bases lay in between. Germline V gene data show CDR1 as SGHTA and CDR2 as FQGNSA. The CDR3 extends over 15 amino acids. Here the CDR3 reads CASSLEFGRGYGYTF. The CDR3 nucleotides are TGTGCCAGCAGCTTAGAATTCGGCAGGGGCTATGGCTACACCTTC.

With regard to this clonotype: Its ends do not fully match the called genes, so a read error is possible. This rearrangement joins TRBV12-3 or TRBV12-4 to TRBJ2-1; the D gene could be TRBD1 or TRBD2 (5 bases each). This CDR3 is 14 amino acids long. The CDR3 DNA reads TGTGCCAGCAGGACGAACGGGGCACAAGAGACCCCGTACTTC. Translating it yields CASRTNGAQETPYF.

This clonotype was picked up a small number of times. V is TRBV12-3 or TRBV12-4 and J is TRBJ1-5; 7 nucleotides agree with TRBD1. V dropped 3 bases and J dropped 11; count of bases not matched to a gene: 10. This CDR3 contains 14 residues. The CDR3 bases are TGTGCCAGCAGTTTCCAGGGGGGGGCCGGGGCCCAGCATTTT. Its protein product is CASSFQGGAGAQHF.

The rearrangement uses TRBV14 and TRBJ2-4; the D gene is possibly TRBD1 (5 bases). V was trimmed by 1 base and J by 8 bases, leaving 18 bases between them. CDR3 size: 16 residues. From germline, CDR1 is SGHDN and CDR2 FVKESK. CDR3 coding DNA: TGTGCCAGCAGCCAAGCAGGAGTACGTCAGGGCTACATTCAGTACTTC. Protein product: CASSQAGVRQGYIQYF.

This clonotype was seen only a few times. The chain employs TRBV6-2 or TRBV6-3 and TRBJ2-1, with no clear D. Trimming shortened V by 2 bases and J by 5 bases, and 10 bases separated the two germline ends. Germline V gives CDR1 MNHEY, CDR2 SVGEGT. This CDR3 contains 14 residues. This CDR3 reads CASSYAILDNEQFF. The CDR3 coding sequence is TGTGCCAGCAGTTACGCGATACTCGACAATGAGCAGTTCTTC.

CDR3 sequence (DNA): TGTGCCAGCAGCTTAGCGAGCTTAGGGTTGTACTTC. Translation gives CASSLASLGLYF. The V call is TRBV7-2, the J call TRBJ2-5; D call uncertain. This CDR3 contains 12 residues. Trimming pared 0 bases from V and 13 bases from J, leaving 12 bases between. Germline V lookup: CDR1 SGHTA, CDR2 FQGNSA.

This chain joins TRBV28 and TRBJ2-4; 8 nucleotides line up with TRBD1. CDR1 and CDR2 (germline): MDHEN, SYDVKM. The CDR3 runs to 14 residues. V lost 6 bases and J lost 3; bases outside the gene matches: 4. The CDR3 protein is CASRQQGGKNIQYF. The CDR3 DNA reads as TGTGCCAGCAGACAACAGGGGGGCAAAAACATTCAGTACTTC. The full variable domain, in which reference TRBV28 and TRBJ2-4 provide the parts outside the CDR3, is DVKVTQSSRYLVKRTGEKVFLECVQDMDHENMFWYRQDPGLGLRLIYFSYDVKMKEKGDIPEGYSVSREKKERFSLILESASTNQTSMYLCASRQQGGKNIQYFGAGTRLSVL.

The chain recombines TRBV20-1 with TRBJ2-1, with D uncertain. The length of the CDR3 is 12 residues. V was trimmed by 3 bases and J by 5 bases, leaving 8 bases between them. The germline V gene has CDR1 DFQATT and CDR2 SNEGSKA (reference sequence). The CDR3 DNA follows: TGCAGTGCTAGTAACTATAACAATGAGCAGTTCTTC. Its translation is CSASNYNNEQFF.

This clonotype occurred many times. This chain joins TRBV20-1 and TRBJ2-1; D gene uncertain. Germline CDR1 DFQATT, CDR2 SNEGSKA (reference sequence). The V end was cut by 1 base, the J end by 9 bases, with 7 bases between. The CDR3 spans 11 residues. The CDR3 loop reads CSARGAVEQFF. CDR3 nucleotides: TGCAGTGCTAGAGGGGCGGTTGAGCAGTTCTTC.